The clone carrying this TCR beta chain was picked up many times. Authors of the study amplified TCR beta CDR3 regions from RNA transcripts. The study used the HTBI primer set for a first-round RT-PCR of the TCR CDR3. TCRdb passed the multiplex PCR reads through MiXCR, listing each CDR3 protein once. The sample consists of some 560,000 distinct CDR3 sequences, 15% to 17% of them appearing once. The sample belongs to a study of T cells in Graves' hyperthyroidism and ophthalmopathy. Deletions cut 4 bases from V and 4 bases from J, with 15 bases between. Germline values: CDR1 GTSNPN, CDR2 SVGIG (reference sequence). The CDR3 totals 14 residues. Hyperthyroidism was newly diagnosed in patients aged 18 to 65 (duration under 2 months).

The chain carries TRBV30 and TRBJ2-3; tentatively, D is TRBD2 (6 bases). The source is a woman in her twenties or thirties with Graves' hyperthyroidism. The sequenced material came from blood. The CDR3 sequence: CAWNSGRRADTQYF. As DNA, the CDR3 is TGTGCCTGGAATAGTGGGAGGAGGGCAGATACGCAGTATTTT.